The rows below give T cell receptor beta chains drawn from one sample of a study of radiotherapy plus CTLA-4 blockade in lung cancer. Method: immunoSEQ multiplex PCR; TCRdb's copy keeps in-frame clones and lacks some. The sample carries roughly 90,000 clones, approximately 80% recorded once. The input for sequencing was peripheral blood, taken from a patient treated with radiotherapy plus ipilimumab. The receptors were gathered from a human donor with non-small cell lung cancer that progressed on radiotherapy plus ipilimumab. CDR3s include the opening cysteine and the closing phenylalanine or tryptophan. Fields, in order: clone size, J gene, D gene, V gene, CDR3 protein, CDR3 DNA. The D gene is left open where the match is weak. The size field is filled for only some rows; it gives once, few, many or a size class.

abundance: -
j_gene: TRBJ1-1
d_gene: -
v_gene: TRBV10-3
CDR3aa: CAIAKTVNTEAFF
CDR3nt: TGTGCCATCGCTAAGACCGTGAACACTGAAGCTTTCTTT

abundance: -
j_gene: TRBJ1-2
d_gene: TRBD1
v_gene: TRBV6-5
CDR3aa: CASRDRGDGYTF
CDR3nt: TGTGCCAGCAGAGACAGGGGGGATGGCTACACCTTC

abundance: once
j_gene: TRBJ2-7
d_gene: -
v_gene: TRBV7-2
CDR3aa: CASSPWAPYEQYF
CDR3nt: TGTGCCAGCAGCCCCTGGGCCCCCTACGAGCAGTACTTC

abundance: -
j_gene: TRBJ2-2
d_gene: -
v_gene: TRBV5-1
CDR3aa: CASSPVRTVTGELFF
CDR3nt: TGCGCCAGCAGCCCCGTCCGGACAGTCACCGGGGAGCTGTTTTTT

abundance: -
j_gene: TRBJ1-1
d_gene: TRBD1
v_gene: TRBV29-1
CDR3aa: CSAPGQGFTEAFF
CDR3nt: TGCAGCGCTCCGGGACAGGGGTTCACTGAAGCTTTCTTT

abundance: -
j_gene: TRBJ1-1
d_gene: -
v_gene: TRBV6-6
CDR3aa: CASTPGGRAEAFF
CDR3nt: TGTGCCAGCACCCCGGGGGGCAGGGCTGAAGCTTTCTTT

abundance: -
j_gene: TRBJ2-1
d_gene: -
v_gene: TRBV5-1
CDR3aa: CASSLRGESINEQFF
CDR3nt: TGCGCCAGCAGCTTGCGCGGGGAGTCAATCAATGAGCAGTTCTTC

abundance: -
j_gene: TRBJ2-3
d_gene: TRBD1
v_gene: TRBV11-2
CDR3aa: CASSLLPAGQAFSTDTQYF
CDR3nt: TGTGCCAGCAGCTTACTCCCTGCGGGACAGGCCTTTTCCACAGATACGCAGTATTTT

abundance: -
j_gene: TRBJ1-4
d_gene: -
v_gene: TRBV19
CDR3aa: CASSHRDGLNEKLFF
CDR3nt: TGTGCCAGTAGCCACCGGGACGGACTTAATGAAAAACTGTTTTTT

abundance: -
j_gene: TRBJ1-4
d_gene: -
v_gene: TRBV10-3
CDR3aa: CAISDKSVQEKLFF
CDR3nt: TGTGCCATCAGTGATAAGTCGGTTCAGGAAAAACTGTTTTTT

abundance: once
j_gene: TRBJ1-5
d_gene: -
v_gene: TRBV30
CDR3aa: CAWSSGRDQPQHF
CDR3nt: TGTGCCTGGAGTTCAGGGCGGGATCAGCCCCAGCATTTT

abundance: -
j_gene: TRBJ2-1
d_gene: TRBD2
v_gene: TRBV18
CDR3aa: CASSLSREREQFF
CDR3nt: TGTGCCAGCTCACTTTCGCGGGAGAGGGAACAGTTCTTC

abundance: -
j_gene: TRBJ1-1
d_gene: -
v_gene: TRBV6-5
CDR3aa: CASPANTEAFF
CDR3nt: TGTGCCAGCCCGGCGAACACTGAAGCTTTCTTT

abundance: -
j_gene: TRBJ2-3
d_gene: -
v_gene: TRBV7-8
CDR3aa: CASSPSGLPTDTQYF
CDR3nt: TGTGCCAGCAGCCCAAGCGGACTGCCAACAGATACGCAGTATTTT

abundance: -
j_gene: TRBJ1-2
d_gene: TRBD1
v_gene: TRBV29-1
CDR3aa: CSVQGTLDYGYTF
CDR3nt: TGCAGCGTACAGGGGACCCTTGACTATGGCTACACCTTC

abundance: -
j_gene: TRBJ2-1
d_gene: -
v_gene: TRBV10-1
CDR3aa: CASSDYWGNRGDEQFF
CDR3nt: TGCGCCAGCAGTGACTACTGGGGCAACCGAGGCGATGAGCAGTTCTTC

abundance: -
j_gene: TRBJ2-3
d_gene: TRBD2
v_gene: TRBV5-1
CDR3aa: CASSLDSGRADTQYF
CDR3nt: TGCGCCAGCAGCTTGGATAGCGGGAGAGCAGATACGCAGTATTTT

abundance: -
j_gene: TRBJ2-5
d_gene: -
v_gene: TRBV25-1
CDR3aa: CASGASGVQETQYF
CDR3nt: TGTGCCAGCGGCGCGTCGGGGGTCCAAGAGACCCAGTACTTC

abundance: -
j_gene: TRBJ1-2
d_gene: -
v_gene: TRBV14
CDR3aa: CASSPWDIYGYTF
CDR3nt: TGTGCCAGCAGCCCTTGGGACATCTATGGCTACACCTTC

abundance: -
j_gene: TRBJ2-1
d_gene: TRBD2
v_gene: TRBV5-4
CDR3aa: CASSLPGGYNEQFF
CDR3nt: TGTGCCAGCAGCTTGCCGGGGGGCTACAATGAGCAGTTCTTC

abundance: -
j_gene: TRBJ2-7
d_gene: TRBD2
v_gene: TRBV4-2
CDR3aa: CASSQTSRTSGSTVYEQYF
CDR3nt: TGTGCCAGCAGCCAGACTAGTCGGACTAGCGGGTCGACGGTCTACGAGCAGTACTTC

abundance: -
j_gene: TRBJ2-7
d_gene: -
v_gene: TRBV27
CDR3aa: CASSLLDKVYEQYF
CDR3nt: TGTGCCAGCAGTTTATTGGACAAGGTCTACGAGCAGTACTTC

abundance: -
j_gene: TRBJ1-2
d_gene: -
v_gene: TRBV7-9
CDR3aa: CASSLWTTEGHGYTF
CDR3nt: TGTGCCAGCAGCTTATGGACAACCGAAGGGCATGGCTACACCTTC

abundance: -
j_gene: TRBJ2-3
d_gene: -
v_gene: TRBV5-1
CDR3aa: CASRRPSATSTDTQYF
CDR3nt: TGCGCCAGCAGACGTCCTAGCGCAACTAGCACAGATACGCAGTATTTT

abundance: -
j_gene: TRBJ2-6
d_gene: TRBD1
v_gene: TRBV29-1
CDR3aa: CSVQGAGANVLTF
CDR3nt: TGCAGCGTACAGGGGGCCGGGGCCAACGTCCTGACTTTC

abundance: -
j_gene: TRBJ1-5
d_gene: -
v_gene: TRBV30
CDR3aa: CAWNGRNSNQPQHF
CDR3nt: TGTGCCTGGAATGGGAGGAATAGCAATCAGCCCCAGCATTTT

abundance: -
j_gene: TRBJ2-3
d_gene: -
v_gene: TRBV10-2
CDR3aa: CASSGADTQYF
CDR3nt: TGCGCCAGCAGTGGGGCAGATACGCAGTATTTT

abundance: -
j_gene: TRBJ2-7
d_gene: TRBD2
v_gene: TRBV29-1
CDR3aa: CSVERLAGVGEQYF
CDR3nt: TGCAGCGTTGAAAGGCTAGCGGGAGTAGGAGAGCAGTACTTC

abundance: few
j_gene: TRBJ1-3
d_gene: TRBD1
v_gene: TRBV6-1
CDR3aa: CASDGTGIRNTIYF
CDR3nt: TGTGCCAGCGACGGGACAGGGATCAGAAACACCATATATTTT

abundance: -
j_gene: TRBJ2-2
d_gene: -
v_gene: TRBV11-1
CDR3aa: CASRQAGSGELFF
CDR3nt: TGTGCCAGCAGACAGGCGGGGAGCGGGGAGCTGTTTTTT

abundance: -
j_gene: TRBJ1-2
d_gene: -
v_gene: TRBV7-2
CDR3aa: CASSSSRVGYTF
CDR3nt: TGTGCCAGCAGCTCATCCAGGGTGGGCTACACCTTC

abundance: -
j_gene: TRBJ2-1
d_gene: TRBD1
v_gene: TRBV2
CDR3aa: CASSRRTGGYNEQFF
CDR3nt: TGTGCCAGCAGTCGTCGTACAGGGGGGTACAATGAGCAGTTCTTC

abundance: -
j_gene: TRBJ1-5
d_gene: -
v_gene: TRBV2
CDR3aa: CASSQGPGGPQHF
CDR3nt: TGTGCCAGCTCTCAGGGGCCCGGGGGGCCCCAGCATTTT

abundance: -
j_gene: TRBJ2-2
d_gene: -
v_gene: TRBV6-5
CDR3aa: CASSYPPGTGGELFF
CDR3nt: TGTGCCAGCAGTTACCCGCCCGGGACTGGCGGGGAGCTGTTTTTT

abundance: once
j_gene: TRBJ1-5
d_gene: -
v_gene: TRBV28
CDR3aa: CATWVGQWSNQPQHF
CDR3nt: TGTGCCACCTGGGTGGGGCAGTGGAGCAATCAGCCCCAGCATTTT

abundance: -
j_gene: TRBJ1-2
d_gene: -
v_gene: TRBV4-2
CDR3aa: CASSGSPNGGEHGYTF
CDR3nt: TGTGCCAGCAGCGGATCCCCCAATGGGGGAGAACACGGCTACACCTTC

abundance: -
j_gene: TRBJ2-2
d_gene: -
v_gene: TRBV9
CDR3aa: CASSLGPANTGELFF
CDR3nt: TGTGCCAGCAGCCTCGGACCCGCGAACACCGGGGAGCTGTTTTTT

abundance: -
j_gene: TRBJ2-7
d_gene: TRBD1
v_gene: TRBV6-1
CDR3aa: CASGGQGALYEQYF
CDR3nt: TGTGCCAGCGGAGGACAGGGGGCTCTCTACGAGCAGTACTTC

abundance: -
j_gene: TRBJ2-5
d_gene: TRBD2
v_gene: TRBV28
CDR3aa: CASSSSGLADQETQYF
CDR3nt: TGTGCCAGCAGTTCATCGGGACTAGCGGATCAAGAGACCCAGTACTTC

abundance: -
j_gene: TRBJ1-4
d_gene: -
v_gene: TRBV30
CDR3aa: CAWSLGFVGQSNEKLFF
CDR3nt: TGTGCCTGGAGTCTTGGGTTTGTTGGACAGAGTAATGAAAAACTGTTTTTT

abundance: -
j_gene: TRBJ2-3
d_gene: -
v_gene: TRBV6-5
CDR3aa: CASSYEHGTDTQYF
CDR3nt: TGTGCCAGCAGTTACGAACACGGCACAGATACGCAGTATTTT

abundance: -
j_gene: TRBJ2-7
d_gene: TRBD2
v_gene: TRBV7-2
CDR3aa: CASSLGGVAGSPGQYF
CDR3nt: TGTGCCAGCAGCTTAGGGGGGGTAGCGGGGTCCCCAGGGCAGTACTTC

abundance: -
j_gene: TRBJ2-1
d_gene: TRBD2
v_gene: TRBV7-8
CDR3aa: CASSLVAGALNEQFF
CDR3nt: TGTGCCAGCAGCTTAGTGGCGGGAGCGTTGAATGAGCAGTTCTTC

abundance: -
j_gene: TRBJ2-2
d_gene: TRBD2
v_gene: TRBV10-1
CDR3aa: CASSDPGEGTGELFF
CDR3nt: TGCGCCAGCAGTGATCCGGGGGAGGGCACCGGGGAGCTGTTTTTT

abundance: -
j_gene: TRBJ2-4
d_gene: TRBD2
v_gene: TRBV18
CDR3aa: CASSPQNLGGNIQYF
CDR3nt: TGTGCCAGCTCACCACAGAATCTCGGGGGGAACATTCAGTACTTC

abundance: once
j_gene: TRBJ1-3
d_gene: TRBD1
v_gene: TRBV9
CDR3aa: CASTPFGQGAGNTIYF
CDR3nt: TGTGCCAGCACCCCGTTTGGGCAGGGGGCAGGAAACACCATATATTTT

abundance: -
j_gene: TRBJ2-3
d_gene: -
v_gene: TRBV14
CDR3aa: CASSQGIHPTDTQYF
CDR3nt: TGTGCCAGCAGCCAAGGGATCCACCCTACAGATACGCAGTATTTT

abundance: -
j_gene: TRBJ2-5
d_gene: -
v_gene: TRBV5-1
CDR3aa: CASSGSEETQYF
CDR3nt: TGCGCCAGCAGTGGGAGCGAGGAGACCCAGTACTTC

abundance: -
j_gene: TRBJ2-7
d_gene: -
v_gene: TRBV21-1
CDR3aa: CASSSRHLALFSYEQYF
CDR3nt: TGTGCCAGCAGCAGCCGGCACCTGGCTTTATTCTCCTACGAGCAGTACTTC

abundance: many
j_gene: TRBJ1-1
d_gene: -
v_gene: TRBV7-2
CDR3aa: CASSPTPGYTEAFF
CDR3nt: TGTGCCAGCAGCCCGACGCCAGGGTATACTGAAGCTTTCTTT

abundance: -
j_gene: TRBJ1-5
d_gene: -
v_gene: TRBV19
CDR3aa: CASSARRAQEQPQHF
CDR3nt: TGTGCCAGTAGTGCTCGTAGGGCGCAAGAGCAGCCCCAGCATTTT

abundance: few
j_gene: TRBJ1-3
d_gene: -
v_gene: TRBV19
CDR3aa: CASSTAGNTIYF
CDR3nt: TGTGCCAGTAGTACCGCTGGAAACACCATATATTTT

abundance: -
j_gene: TRBJ1-3
d_gene: -
v_gene: TRBV5-1
CDR3aa: CASSFEGLSGNTIYF
CDR3nt: TGCGCCAGCAGCTTCGAGGGACTCTCTGGAAACACCATATATTTT

abundance: medium-sized
j_gene: TRBJ2-1
d_gene: TRBD1
v_gene: TRBV28
CDR3aa: CASSSRTGAYNEQFF
CDR3nt: TGTGCCAGCAGCTCCCGGACAGGGGCCTACAATGAGCAGTTCTTC

abundance: -
j_gene: TRBJ2-4
d_gene: -
v_gene: TRBV4-1
CDR3aa: CASSQVHKNIQYF
CDR3nt: TGCGCCAGCAGCCAAGTACACAAAAACATTCAGTACTTC

abundance: -
j_gene: TRBJ2-3
d_gene: TRBD1
v_gene: TRBV29-1
CDR3aa: CSVDPGTGATDTQYF
CDR3nt: TGCAGCGTTGACCCCGGGACAGGAGCCACAGATACGCAGTATTTT

abundance: few
j_gene: TRBJ2-5
d_gene: -
v_gene: TRBV19
CDR3aa: CASSQVQETQYF
CDR3nt: TGTGCCAGTAGCCAAGTACAAGAGACCCAGTACTTC

abundance: -
j_gene: TRBJ2-3
d_gene: -
v_gene: TRBV7-9
CDR3aa: CASSLPWTDTQYF
CDR3nt: TGTGCCAGCAGCTTACCATGGACAGATACGCAGTATTTT

abundance: -
j_gene: TRBJ1-2
d_gene: TRBD1
v_gene: TRBV11-3
CDR3aa: CASSSRDSYGYTF
CDR3nt: TGTGCCAGCAGCTCCAGGGACAGCTATGGCTACACCTTC